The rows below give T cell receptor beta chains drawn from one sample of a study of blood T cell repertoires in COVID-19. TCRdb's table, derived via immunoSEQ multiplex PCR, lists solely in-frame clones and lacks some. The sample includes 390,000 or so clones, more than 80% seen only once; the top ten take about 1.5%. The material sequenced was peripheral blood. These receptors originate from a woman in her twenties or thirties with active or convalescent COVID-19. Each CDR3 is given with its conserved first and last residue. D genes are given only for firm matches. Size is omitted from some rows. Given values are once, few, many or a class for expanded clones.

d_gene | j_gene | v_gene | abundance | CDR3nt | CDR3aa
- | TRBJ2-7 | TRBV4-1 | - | TGCGCCAGCAGCCAAGGCTCTCGGTACGAGCAGTACTTC | CASSQGSRYEQYF
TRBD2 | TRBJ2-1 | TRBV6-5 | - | TGTGCCAGCAGTACCCGGACTAGCGGGAGCAATGAGCAGTTCTTC | CASSTRTSGSNEQFF
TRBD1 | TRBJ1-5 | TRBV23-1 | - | TGCGCCAGCAACACGGACAGGGACAATCAGCCCCAGCATTTT | CASNTDRDNQPQHF
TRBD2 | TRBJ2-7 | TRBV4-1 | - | TGCGCCAGCAGCCAAGATCCTAGCGGGAGATCCAAGCAGTACTTC | CASSQDPSGRSKQYF
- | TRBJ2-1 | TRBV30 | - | TGTGCCTGGGAGGGTAGCGATAGGCCCTACAATGAGCAGTTCTTC | CAWEGSDRPYNEQFF
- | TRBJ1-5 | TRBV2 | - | TGTGCCAGCAGTGTGACTTATAGCAATCAGCCCCAGCATTTT | CASSVTYSNQPQHF
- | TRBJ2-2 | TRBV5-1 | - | TGCGCCAGCAGCGTAGTTACAGGCGCGAACACCGGGGAGCTGTTTTTT | CASSVVTGANTGELFF
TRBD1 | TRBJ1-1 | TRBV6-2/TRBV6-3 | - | TGTGCCAGCAGCCCAGCTGACAGGGCGGGTACTGAAGCTTTCTTT | CASSPADRAGTEAFF
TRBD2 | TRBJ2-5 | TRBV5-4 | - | TGTGCCAGCAGCCCCCGGGGTAGCGGGGATGGAGAGACCCAGTACTTC | CASSPRGSGDGETQYF
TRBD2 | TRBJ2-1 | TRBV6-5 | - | TGTGCCAGCAGTTCCGACGCGGGAGGGCCGGGTGAGCAGTTCTTC | CASSSDAGGPGEQFF
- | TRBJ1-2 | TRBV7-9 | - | TGTGCCAGCAGCTTAGGCGGCAGTAACTATGGCTACACCTTC | CASSLGGSNYGYTF
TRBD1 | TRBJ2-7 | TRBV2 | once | TGTGCCAGCAGTGATGGGACAGACTCCTACGAGCAGTACTTC | CASSDGTDSYEQYF
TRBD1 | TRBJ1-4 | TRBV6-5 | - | TGTGCCAGCAGGGGACAGGGATTAGGGGAAAAACTGTTTTTT | CASRGQGLGEKLFF
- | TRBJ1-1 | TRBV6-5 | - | TGTGCCAGCAGCATGAGGGGACAAAACACTGAAGCTTTCTTT | CASSMRGQNTEAFF
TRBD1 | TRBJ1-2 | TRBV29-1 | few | TGCAGCGTTGGACAGGGGGAAGGCTACACCTTC | CSVGQGEGYTF
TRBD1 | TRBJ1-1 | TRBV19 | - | TGTGCCAGTAGTGGACAGGGGAACACTGAAGCTTTCTTT | CASSGQGNTEAFF
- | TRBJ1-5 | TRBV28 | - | TGTGCCAGCCGAAACAGGGTCGTAAAACAGCCCCAGCATTTT | CASRNRVVKQPQHF
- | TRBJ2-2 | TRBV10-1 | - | TGCGCCAGCAGTGATTTAGTAGGGGCGAACACCGGGGAGCTGTTTTTT | CASSDLVGANTGELFF
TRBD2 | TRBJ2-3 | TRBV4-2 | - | TGTGCCAGCAGCCAAGCCCCCCAGGGACTAGTTACAGATACGCAGTATTTT | CASSQAPQGLVTDTQYF
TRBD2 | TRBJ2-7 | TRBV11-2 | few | TGTGCCAGCAGCCTACAAGGGACTAGCGGACTCCCATACGAGCAGTACTTC | CASSLQGTSGLPYEQYF
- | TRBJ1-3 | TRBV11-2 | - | TGTGCCAGCAGCCCGGGGACAAGCGGAAACACCATATATTTT | CASSPGTSGNTIYF
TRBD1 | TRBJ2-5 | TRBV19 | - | TGTGCCAGTACGGGCAGGGGGTACCAAGAGACCCAGTACTTC | CASTGRGYQETQYF